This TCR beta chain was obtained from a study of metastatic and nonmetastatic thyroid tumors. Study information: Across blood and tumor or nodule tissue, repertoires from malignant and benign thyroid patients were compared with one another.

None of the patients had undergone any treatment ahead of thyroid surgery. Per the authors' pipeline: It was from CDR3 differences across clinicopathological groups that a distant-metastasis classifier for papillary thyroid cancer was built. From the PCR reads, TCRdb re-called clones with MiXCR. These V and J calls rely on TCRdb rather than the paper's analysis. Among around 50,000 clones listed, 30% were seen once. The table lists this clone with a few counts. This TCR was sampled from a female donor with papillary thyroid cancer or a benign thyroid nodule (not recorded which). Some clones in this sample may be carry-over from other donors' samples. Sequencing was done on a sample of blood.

This chain's CDR3 is CASSYVQGIADTQYF. As DNA, the CDR3 is TGTGCCAGCAGTTACGTACAGGGGATCGCAGATACGCAGTATTTT. This rearrangement joins TRBV6-6 to TRBJ2-3; 7 nucleotides align to TRBD1. CDR1 and CDR2 (germline): MNHNY, SVGAGI (reference sequence). Trimming cost V 2 bases and J 4 bases; bases outside gene matches: 6. The CDR3 sequence is 15 residues long.